One and the same sample provided the 15 T cell receptor beta chains below, sequenced in a study of T-cell memory formation after mild COVID-19. MiXCR was run by TCRdb on the 5' RACE reads, yielding one entry per CDR3 protein. This table has about 110,000 distinct CDR3 sequences, around an eighth appearing once. The sequencing input was PBMCs or a T cell subset sorted from them (not recorded which). These receptors were obtained from an adult woman who had mild COVID-19 (a few samples of this study predate the infection). Cell type and time point are not known.

This clonotype came up a few times. This CDR3 reads CSARIPPSDRGLSTNPYEQYF. The CDR3 region has the DNA TGCAGTGCTAGAATACCTCCGTCGGACAGGGGTCTATCGACGAATCCCTACGAGCAGTACTTC. The genes are TRBV20-1 and TRBJ2-7; 9 nucleotides align to TRBD1. The V and J ends lost 2 bases and 2 bases, in that order; junction bases with no gene match: 25. The CDR3 totals 21 residues. Germline CDR1 and CDR2: DFQATT and SNEGSKA (reference sequence).

V gene TRBV29-1 combines with J gene TRBJ2-7, with TRBD2 matching 14 bases. Losses at the gene ends were 0 bases for V and 3 bases for J; bases not matched to a gene: 7. CDR3 length: 17 residues. Looked up from germline, CDR1 is SQVTM and CDR2 is ANQGSEA. CDR3 amino acids: CSVEDNSGLAGGYEQYF. The CDR3, as DNA: TGCAGCGTTGAAGATAACTCCGGACTAGCGGGGGGCTACGAGCAGTACTTC.

The DNA of the CDR3 is TGTGCCAGCAGCTCCTCAACCCTGGCCAGTTTTTACGAGCAGTACTTC. Amino acid sequence: CASSSSTLASFYEQYF. The chain is built from TRBV7-9 and TRBJ2-7, with D hard to call. Trimming shortened V by 4 bases and J by 4 bases, and 20 bases separated the two germline ends. The CDR3 is 16 residues long. Per germline, CDR1 SEHNR and CDR2 FQNEAQ (reference sequence).

This clonotype occurred a few times. Here the CDR3 reads CASSLAGNRGAGETQYF. For the CDR3, the DNA is TGTGCCAGCAGCTTAGCAGGGAACAGGGGCGCGGGAGAGACCCAGTACTTC. V and J are TRBV7-8 and TRBJ2-5; 7 bases align to TRBD1. The CDR3 is 17 residues long. The V gene end was trimmed by 0 bases and the J gene end by 4 bases; junction bases not matched to a gene: 11. Germline assignment: CDR1 SGHVS and CDR2 FQNEAQ.

This clonotype was picked up a small number of times. The chain combines TRBV9 with TRBJ2-2; 12 bases are shared with TRBD2. CDR1 SGDLS and CDR2 YYNGEE come from the germline V gene. The CDR3 runs 16 residues. With 4 bases clipped from V and 6 bases from J, the junction kept 7 bases outside the gene matches. CDR3 residues: CASSISGTSGSGELFF. As DNA, the CDR3 is TGTGCCAGCAGCATATCCGGGACTAGCGGGTCCGGGGAGCTGTTTTTT.

The chain has TRBV13 and TRBJ2-3; the D is unclear. The germline gives CDR1 PRHDT, CDR2 FYEKMQ (reference sequence). The CDR3 loop spans 12 amino acids. Trimming pared 5 bases from V and 5 bases from J, leaving 8 bases between. The CDR3 spells CASSPQRDTQYF. CDR3 bases: TGTGCCAGCAGCCCTCAGCGAGATACGCAGTATTTT.

This clonotype was counted a few times. The rearrangement links TRBV20-1 to TRBJ2-1, with 8 bases that match TRBD2. The CDR3 is made up of 14 amino acids. V shed 6 bases and J 3 bases; nucleotides not matched to a gene: 7. Germline CDR1 DFQATT, CDR2 SNEGSKA (reference sequence). CDR3 region: CSAPGTRVYNEQFF. In DNA form, the CDR3 reads TGCAGTGCGCCCGGGACTAGGGTCTACAATGAGCAGTTCTTC.

This rearrangement joins TRBV6-2 or TRBV6-3 to TRBJ2-1; D is perhaps TRBD2 (6 bases). Germline values: CDR1 MNHEY, CDR2 SVGEGT. The CDR3 is made up of 15 amino acids. With 1 base removed from V and 5 bases from J, the gap between germline ends came to 12 bases. The CDR3 spells CASSYFRVADNEQFF. As DNA, the CDR3 is TGTGCCAGCAGTTACTTTAGGGTAGCGGACAATGAGCAGTTCTTC.

J is TRBJ1-2 and V is TRBV10-3; possibly TRBD1 for D (6 bases). CDR3 length: 13 residues. Deletions cut 8 bases from V and 7 bases from J, with 17 bases between. Germline assignment: CDR1 ENHRY and CDR2 SYGVKD. The chain's CDR3 is CAIGETGSSGYTF. The CDR3 nucleotides read TGTGCCATCGGGGAGACAGGATCATCTGGCTACACCTTC.

This clonotype has a handful of counts. This chain uses TRBV12-3 or TRBV12-4 with TRBJ2-3; possible D gene TRBD1, 5 bases. This CDR3 contains 13 residues. V dropped 6 bases and J dropped 0 bases, with 7 bases sitting between them. The DNA for the CDR3 is TGTGCCAGCAGGACAGCTAGCACAGATACGCAGTATTTT. This translates into CASRTASTDTQYF.

The chain couples TRBV7-6 to TRBJ2-7, with 15 bases identical to TRBD2. The junction had 12 bases not matched to a gene; V was cut back by 5 bases and J by 7 bases. CDR1 SGHVS and CDR2 FNYEAQ come from the germline V gene. The CDR3 loop spans 17 amino acids. DNA for the CDR3: TGTGCCAGCAGCGGATTCGGACTAGCGGGAGGGCCAGAAGAGCAGTACTTC. As protein: CASSGFGLAGGPEEQYF.

This clonotype appeared many times. The chain combines TRBV12-3 or TRBV12-4 with TRBJ2-3; weak D call: TRBD1 (5 bases). V was clipped by 4 bases and J by 1 base, with 12 bases between them. The CDR3 sequence is 15 residues long. Written as DNA, the CDR3 is TGTGCCAGCAGTTCTCTTGGGGCCCGCACAGATACGCAGTATTTT. It translates to CASSSLGARTDTQYF.

This clonotype was observed a handful of times. This chain joins TRBV7-9 and TRBJ1-5; D gene unclear. Germline V lookup: CDR1 SEHNR, CDR2 FQNEAQ (reference sequence). CDR3 length equals 12 residues. Trimming took off 5 bases at V and 1 base at J, with 3 bases between the two ends. CDR3 sequence: CASSLSNQPQHF. The CDR3 DNA is TGTGCCAGCAGCCTAAGCAATCAGCCCCAGCATTTT.

V is TRBV7-6 and J is TRBJ2-7; D is undetermined. Germline CDR1 and CDR2: SGHVS and FNYEAQ. This CDR3 is built from 14 residues. V gave up 5 bases and J gave up 2 bases, with 13 bases separating them. The CDR3 DNA reads TGTGCCAGCAGCCCCCAGGAGCTAGCCTACGAGCAGTACTTC. It specifies CASSPQELAYEQYF.

The V gene is TRBV11-2, the J gene TRBJ2-7; D is undetermined. The V gene lost 0 bases and the J gene lost 0 bases, with 12 bases spanning the gap. CDR3 length: 16 residues. The V gene's germline CDR1 is SGHAT and CDR2 FQNNGV. As DNA, the CDR3 is TGTGCCAGCAGCTTAGATGGCGTCCGCTTCTCCTACGAGCAGTACTTC. This sequence encodes CASSLDGVRFSYEQYF. Full variable domain (remainder filled in from reference TRBV11-2 and TRBJ2-7): EAGVAQSPRYKIIEKRQSVAFWCNPISGHATLYWYQQILGQGPKLLIQFQNNGVVDDSQLPKDRFSAERLKGVDSTLKIQPAKLEDSAVYLCASSLDGVRFSYEQYFGPGTRLTVT.